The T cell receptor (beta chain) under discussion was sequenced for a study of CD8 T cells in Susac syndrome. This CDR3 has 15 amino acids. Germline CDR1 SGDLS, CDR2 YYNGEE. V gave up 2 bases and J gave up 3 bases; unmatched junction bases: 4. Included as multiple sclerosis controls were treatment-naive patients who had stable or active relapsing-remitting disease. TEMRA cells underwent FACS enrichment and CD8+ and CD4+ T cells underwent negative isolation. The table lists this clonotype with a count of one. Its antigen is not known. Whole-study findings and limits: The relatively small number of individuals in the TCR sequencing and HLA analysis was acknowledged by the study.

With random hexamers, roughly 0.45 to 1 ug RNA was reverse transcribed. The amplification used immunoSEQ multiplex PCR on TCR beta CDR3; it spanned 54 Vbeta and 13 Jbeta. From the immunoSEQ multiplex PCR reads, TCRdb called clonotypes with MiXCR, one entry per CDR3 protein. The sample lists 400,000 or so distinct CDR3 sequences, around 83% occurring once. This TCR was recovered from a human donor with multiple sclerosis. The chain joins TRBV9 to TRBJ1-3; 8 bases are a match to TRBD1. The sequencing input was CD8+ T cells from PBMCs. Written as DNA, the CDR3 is TGTGCCAGCAGCGTCCCTACAGGGGGTGGAAACACCATATATTTT. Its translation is CASSVPTGGGNTIYF.